This T cell receptor beta chain emerged from a study of OX40 agonist ivuxolimab in advanced cancers. Whole-study context: Ivuxolimab, which patients received intravenously every 2 weeks, was dosed at 0.01 to 10 mg/kg. Dose-escalation patients suffered from hepatocellular carcinoma, melanoma, renal cell or head and neck cancer.

Sampled blood was obtained at baseline, cycle 4 day 1, and cycle 7 day 1. General study findings and limits: Researchers did not establish what antigens the expanded peripheral T cells target.

Only in-frame clones appear in the TCRdb table, and some are missing; sequencing was by immunoSEQ multiplex PCR. The sample carries tens of thousands of clones, approximately 87% recorded once. This clone has just one count. What it binds is unknown. The V end lost 2 bases, the J end lost 5 bases, and 18 bases lay between the germline ends. CDR1 and CDR2 (germline): MNHEY, SMNVEV (reference sequence). The CDR3 length is 17 residues. The rearrangement links TRBV27 to TRBJ2-2; D is possibly TRBD1 (5 bases). Sequenced material: CD4+ or CD8+ T cells sorted from blood, taken in a trial of the OX40 agonist ivuxolimab. The TCR sequence derives from an adult with an advanced solid tumor such as melanoma, head and neck, liver or kidney cancer. The CDR3 nucleotides read TGTGCCAGCAGTTTAGGCGGCGCTGGGGCACGGACCGGGGAGCTGTTTTTT. Its translation: CASSLGGAGARTGELFF.